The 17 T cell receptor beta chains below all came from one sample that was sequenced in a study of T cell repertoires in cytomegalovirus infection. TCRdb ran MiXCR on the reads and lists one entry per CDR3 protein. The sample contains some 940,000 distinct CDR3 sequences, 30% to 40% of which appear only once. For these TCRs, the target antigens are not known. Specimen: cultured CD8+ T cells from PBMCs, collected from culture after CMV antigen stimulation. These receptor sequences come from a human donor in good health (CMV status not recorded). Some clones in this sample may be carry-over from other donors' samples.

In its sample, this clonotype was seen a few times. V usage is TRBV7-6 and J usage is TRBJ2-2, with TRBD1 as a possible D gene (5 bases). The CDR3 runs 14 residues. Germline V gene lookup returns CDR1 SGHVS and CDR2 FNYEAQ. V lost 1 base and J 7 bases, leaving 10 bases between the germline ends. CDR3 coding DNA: TGTGCCAGCAGCTTAGGGGGCGGAAGCGGGGAGCTGTTTTTT. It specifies CASSLGGGSGELFF.

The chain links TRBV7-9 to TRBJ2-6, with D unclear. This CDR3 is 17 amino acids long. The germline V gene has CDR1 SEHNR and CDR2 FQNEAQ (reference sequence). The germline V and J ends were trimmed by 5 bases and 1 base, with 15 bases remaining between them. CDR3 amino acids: CASSGERGLSGANVLTF. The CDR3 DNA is TGTGCCAGCAGCGGAGAACGAGGCCTTTCTGGGGCCAACGTCCTGACTTTC.

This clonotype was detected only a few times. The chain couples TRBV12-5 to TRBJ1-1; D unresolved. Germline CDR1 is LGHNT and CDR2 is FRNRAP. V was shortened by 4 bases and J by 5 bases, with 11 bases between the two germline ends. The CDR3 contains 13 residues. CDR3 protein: CASGYGVQTEAFF. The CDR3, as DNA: TGTGCTAGTGGTTATGGGGTACAAACTGAAGCTTTCTTT.

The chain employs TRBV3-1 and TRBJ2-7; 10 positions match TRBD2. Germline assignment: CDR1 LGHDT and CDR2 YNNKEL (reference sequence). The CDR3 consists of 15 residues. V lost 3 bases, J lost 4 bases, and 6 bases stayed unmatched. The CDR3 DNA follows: TGTGCCAGCAGCCAGCAGCCGGGACTAGCGTACGAGCAGTACTTC. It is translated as CASSQQPGLAYEQYF.

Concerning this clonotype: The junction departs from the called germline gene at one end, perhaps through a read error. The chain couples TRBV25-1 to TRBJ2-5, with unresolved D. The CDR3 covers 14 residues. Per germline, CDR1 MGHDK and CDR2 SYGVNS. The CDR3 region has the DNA TGTGCCAACAGTGATGTCCACTCCCAAGAGACCCAGTACTTC. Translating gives CANSDVHSQETQYF.

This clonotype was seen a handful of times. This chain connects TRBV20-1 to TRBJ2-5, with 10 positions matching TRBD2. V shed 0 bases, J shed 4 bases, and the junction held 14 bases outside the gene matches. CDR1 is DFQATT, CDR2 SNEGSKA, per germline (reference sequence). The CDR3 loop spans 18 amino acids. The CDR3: CSARDLAGTSVKGETQYF. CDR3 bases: TGCAGTGCTAGAGATCTCGCGGGGACTAGCGTCAAGGGAGAGACCCAGTACTTC.

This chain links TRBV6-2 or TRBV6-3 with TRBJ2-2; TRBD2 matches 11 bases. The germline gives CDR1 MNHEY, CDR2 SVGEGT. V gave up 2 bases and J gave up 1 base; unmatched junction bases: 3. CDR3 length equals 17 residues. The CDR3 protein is CASSYPGTSGNTGELFF. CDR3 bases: TGTGCCAGCAGTTACCCCGGGACTAGCGGGAACACCGGGGAGCTGTTTTTT.

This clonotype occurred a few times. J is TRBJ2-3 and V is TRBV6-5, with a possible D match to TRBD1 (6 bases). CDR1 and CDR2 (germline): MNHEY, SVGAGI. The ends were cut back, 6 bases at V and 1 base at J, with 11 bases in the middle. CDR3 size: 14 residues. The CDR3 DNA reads TGTGCCAGCAGGTACACAGGGCGCACAGATACGCAGTATTTT. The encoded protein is CASRYTGRTDTQYF.

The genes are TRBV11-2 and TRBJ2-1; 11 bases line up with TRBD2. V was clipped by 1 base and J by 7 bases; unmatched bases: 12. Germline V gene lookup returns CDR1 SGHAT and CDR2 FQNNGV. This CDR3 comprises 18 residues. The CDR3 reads CASSLGVGLAGGLNEQFF. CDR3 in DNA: TGTGCCAGCAGCTTAGGGGTGGGCCTAGCGGGGGGTTTGAATGAGCAGTTCTTC.

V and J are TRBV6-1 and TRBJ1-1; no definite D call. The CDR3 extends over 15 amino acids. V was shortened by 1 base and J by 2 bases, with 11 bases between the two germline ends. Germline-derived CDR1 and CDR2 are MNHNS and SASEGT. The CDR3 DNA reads TGTGCCAGCAGTGAAGGATTGGGTTCCAACACTGAAGCTTTCTTT. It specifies CASSEGLGSNTEAFF.

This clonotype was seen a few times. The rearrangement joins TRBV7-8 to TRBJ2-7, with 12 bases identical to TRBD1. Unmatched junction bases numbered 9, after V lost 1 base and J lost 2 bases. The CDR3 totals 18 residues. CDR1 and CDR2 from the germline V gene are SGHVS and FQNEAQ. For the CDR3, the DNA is TGTGCCAGCAGCTTAGGCCCTAAGGGGACAGGGGGCACCTACGAGCAGTACTTC. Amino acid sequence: CASSLGPKGTGGTYEQYF.

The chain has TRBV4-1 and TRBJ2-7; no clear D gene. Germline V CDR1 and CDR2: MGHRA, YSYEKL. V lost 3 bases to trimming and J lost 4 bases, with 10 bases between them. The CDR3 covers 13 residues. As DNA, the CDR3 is TGCGCCAGCAGCCAGGGATACAGATACGAGCAGTACTTC. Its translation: CASSQGYRYEQYF.

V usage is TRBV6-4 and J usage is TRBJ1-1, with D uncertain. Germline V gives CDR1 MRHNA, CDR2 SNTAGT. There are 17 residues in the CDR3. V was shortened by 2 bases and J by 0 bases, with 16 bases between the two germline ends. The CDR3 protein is CASSDGPGEGLNTEAFF. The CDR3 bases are TGTGCCAGCAGTGACGGACCTGGGGAGGGTCTGAACACTGAAGCTTTCTTT.

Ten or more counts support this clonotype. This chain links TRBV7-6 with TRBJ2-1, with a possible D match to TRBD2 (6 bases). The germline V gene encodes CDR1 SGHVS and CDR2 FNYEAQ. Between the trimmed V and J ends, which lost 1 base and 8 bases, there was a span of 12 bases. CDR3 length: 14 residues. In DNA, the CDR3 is TGTGCCAGCAGCTTAGTGAGCCGCGGGGATGAGCAGTTCTTC. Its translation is CASSLVSRGDEQFF.

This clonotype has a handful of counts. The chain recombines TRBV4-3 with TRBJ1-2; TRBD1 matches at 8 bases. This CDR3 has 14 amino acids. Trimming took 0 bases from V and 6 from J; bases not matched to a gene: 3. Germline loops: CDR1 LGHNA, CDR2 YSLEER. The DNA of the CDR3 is TGCGCCAGCAGCCAAGATTCAGGGGGCGATGGCTACACCTTC. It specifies CASSQDSGGDGYTF.

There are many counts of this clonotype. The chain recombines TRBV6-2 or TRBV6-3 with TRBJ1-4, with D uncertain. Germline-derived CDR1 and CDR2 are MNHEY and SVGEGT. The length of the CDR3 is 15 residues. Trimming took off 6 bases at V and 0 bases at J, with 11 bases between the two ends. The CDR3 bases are TGTGCCAGCAGCTCAGTGAGGCCAACTAATGAAAAACTGTTTTTT. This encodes CASSSVRPTNEKLFF.

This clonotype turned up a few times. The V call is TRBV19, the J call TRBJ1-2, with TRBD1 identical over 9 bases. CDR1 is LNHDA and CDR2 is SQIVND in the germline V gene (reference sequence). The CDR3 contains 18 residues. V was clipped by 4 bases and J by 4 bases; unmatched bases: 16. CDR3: CASSTYPGQGVDSYGYTF. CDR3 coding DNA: TGTGCCAGTAGTACGTACCCGGGACAGGGAGTAGATAGCTATGGCTACACCTTC.